The T cell receptor (beta chain) under discussion was sequenced for a study of T cell responses to AZD1222 COVID-19 vaccine. In the study overall: Doses given second, at about 4 or about 12 weeks, were pooled. Findings and caveats of the study: Samples come after the peak T cell response, not at day 14. Spike regions recognized by vaccine-associated CD4 TCRs spanned the protein, led by 160-218 and 743-854.

The CDR3 spans 16 residues. Germline V lookup: CDR1 MGHRA, CDR2 YSYEKL. The V and J ends lost 4 bases and 0 bases respectively, with 15 bases between them. Turning to this clone: The antigen is undetermined.

Sequenced by immunoSEQ multiplex PCR; TCRdb stores in-frame clones only, minus some. The top ten hold approximately 2.5% of the sample, which has fewer than 200,000 clones, around 94% seen once. The V call is TRBV4-1, the J call TRBJ1-2; D gene ambiguous. The sequencing used peripheral blood, collected on day 0 of AZD1222 vaccination. The receptor was derived from an adult in good health. The CDR3 DNA is TGCGCCAGCAGCCCTAACCCGGAGGTAGCTAACTATGGCTACACCTTC. It translates to CASSPNPEVANYGYTF.